The rows below give T cell receptor beta chains drawn from one sample of a study of cytomegalovirus exposure and HLA in healthy donors. Using immunoSEQ multiplex PCR, the repertoire was profiled, and TCRdb retains in-frame clones only, with some absent. The repertoire holds over 100,000 clones, with around 70% as singletons. Sequencing used PBMCs. All receptors derive from a woman aged 70-85 years in good health and CMV-seropositive. CDR3s include the opening cysteine and the closing phenylalanine or tryptophan. The order of the fields is D gene, J gene, CDR3 length, V gene, clone size, CDR3 protein, CDR3 DNA. The D gene is left open where the match is weak. Only some rows state a clone size, as once, few, many or a class for expanded clones.

-,TRBJ2-7,15,TRBV4-3,-,CASSQDHPGPYEQYF,TGCGCCAGCAGCCAAGATCACCCGGGTCCCTACGAGCAGTACTTC
-,TRBJ2-1,16,TRBV7-9,few,CASSQMGASSYNEQFF,TGTGCCAGCAGCCAGATGGGAGCGAGCTCCTACAATGAGCAGTTCTTC
-,TRBJ2-1,15,TRBV6-4,-,CASSDAGTAYNEQFF,TGTGCCAGCAGTGACGCCGGTACAGCCTACAATGAGCAGTTCTTC
TRBD1,TRBJ1-5,15,TRBV7-2,-,CASSSGQGPGQPQHF,TGTGCCAGCAGCTCTGGACAGGGGCCGGGTCAGCCCCAGCATTTT
-,TRBJ1-4,11,TRBV20-1,-,CSGGRGEKLFF,TGCAGTGGGGGAAGGGGTGAGAAACTGTTTTTT
TRBD1,TRBJ1-1,16,TRBV4-2,few,CASSQPGQPLGTEAFF,TGTGCCAGCAGCCAACCGGGACAGCCCTTGGGCACTGAAGCTTTCTTT
-,TRBJ2-5,13,TRBV2,-,CASSVEWQETQYF,TGTGCCAGCAGTGTAGAGTGGCAAGAGACCCAGTACTTC
-,TRBJ1-5,14,TRBV30,-,CAWRSTGLSQPQHF,TGTGCCTGGCGTTCTACAGGGCTTAGTCAGCCCCAGCATTTT
-,TRBJ1-5,14,TRBV2,few,CASSEDTSNQPQHF,TGTGCCAGCAGTGAGGACACTAGCAATCAGCCCCAGCATTTT
-,TRBJ2-3,12,TRBV7-2,-,CASSTRTDTQYF,TGTGCCAGCAGCACTCGCACAGATACGCAGTATTTT
TRBD2,TRBJ2-7,16,TRBV7-2,-,CASSLSTSGPSYEQYF,TGTGCCAGCAGCTTATCCACTAGCGGGCCAAGCTACGAGCAGTACTTC
-,TRBJ2-5,15,TRBV19,few,CASTPQGGHQETQYF,TGTGCCAGTACACCCCAGGGCGGCCACCAAGAGACCCAGTACTTC
-,TRBJ2-3,14,TRBV2,-,CASRERTASDTQYF,TGTGCCAGCAGGGAACGGACAGCCTCAGATACGCAGTATTTT
TRBD1,TRBJ2-7,14,TRBV19,-,CASTPGGSGYEQYF,TGTGCCTCCACCCCAGGGGGCAGTGGGTACGAGCAGTACTTC
-,TRBJ1-2,15,TRBV5-1,-,CASSLRLDRIYGYTF,TGCGCCAGCAGCCTGCGCCTAGACAGGATCTATGGCTACACCTTC
-,TRBJ1-1,16,TRBV19,-,CASSIASGTLNTEAFF,TGTGCCAGTAGTATAGCATCCGGGACACTGAACACTGAAGCTTTCTTT
TRBD1,TRBJ2-5,15,TRBV30,-,CAWNVGTGGGETQYF,TGTGCCTGGAACGTTGGGACAGGAGGTGGGGAGACCCAGTACTTC
-,TRBJ1-2,17,TRBV10-3,once,CAISESKGYGANYGYTF,TGTGCCATCAGTGAGTCCAAGGGGTACGGAGCTAACTATGGCTACACCTTC
TRBD1,TRBJ1-5,14,TRBV6-5,few,CASSAGTGGQPQHF,TGTGCCAGCAGTGCGGGGACAGGGGGTCAGCCCCAGCATTTT
-,TRBJ1-1,13,TRBV19,-,CARTGKGNTEAFF,TGTGCCAGAACAGGGAAGGGGAACACTGAAGCTTTCTTT
-,TRBJ1-5,13,TRBV10-3,few,CAIRTDSNQPQHF,TGTGCCATCAGGACAGATAGCAATCAGCCCCAGCATTTT
-,TRBJ1-6,15,TRBV2,-,CASSEAGQYNSPLHF,TGTGCCAGCAGTGAAGCGGGGCAGTATAATTCACCCCTCCACTTT
TRBD2,TRBJ2-3,15,TRBV10-3,-,CAIRPSGGAPDTQYF,TGTGCCATCAGGCCTAGCGGGGGGGCCCCAGATACGCAGTATTTT
-,TRBJ1-4,13,TRBV30,-,CAWSWTENEKLFF,TGTGCCTGGAGTTGGACAGAGAATGAAAAACTGTTTTTT
-,TRBJ1-2,15,TRBV14,-,CASSQYEDINYGYTF,TGTGCCAGCAGCCAGTACGAGGACATCAACTATGGCTACACCTTC
TRBD1,TRBJ1-4,15,TRBV7-2,-,CASSPQMGQGEKLFF,TGTGCCAGCAGCCCCCAGATGGGACAGGGAGAAAAACTGTTTTTT
TRBD1,TRBJ1-3,15,TRBV5-5,-,CASSPTGNSGNTIYF,TGTGCCAGCAGCCCGACAGGGAACTCTGGAAACACCATATATTTT
TRBD1,TRBJ1-3,14,TRBV19,-,CASSIGTAGNTIYF,TGTGCCAGTAGTATCGGGACAGCAGGAAACACCATATATTTT
-,TRBJ2-2,17,TRBV4-1,-,CASSHPRAMAGTGELFF,TGCGCCAGCAGCCACCCCCGGGCAATGGCGGGGACCGGGGAGCTGTTTTTT
TRBD2,TRBJ2-3,14,TRBV4-1,-,CASSGGGARDTQYF,TGCGCCAGCAGCGGCGGGGGGGCAAGAGATACGCAGTATTTT
TRBD1,TRBJ2-5,15,TRBV10-1,-,CASVPGQGLEETQYF,TGCGCCAGCGTCCCGGGACAGGGGCTAGAGGAGACCCAGTACTTC